This T cell receptor (beta chain) was found in a study of blood T cell repertoires in COVID-19. The overall study: Sites across the United States, Italy and Spain contributed samples from acute and convalescent COVID-19.

This clone has just a few counts. Original analysis: Researchers report that nucleated cell counts were estimated from reference gene primer amplification. TCRdb's table, derived via immunoSEQ multiplex PCR, lists solely in-frame clones and lacks some. V, J and clone size reflect that table, while D and trimming were determined from the DNA. The table shows some 250,000 clones, with roughly four fifths occurring only once. Source material: peripheral blood. The receptor's source is a woman aged 80 or over with acute or convalescent COVID-19.

In DNA, the CDR3 is TGTGCCAGCAGCTCCACCGGGACTAGGGCCCTCACCGGGGAGCTGTTTTTT. As protein: CASSSTGTRALTGELFF. This chain links TRBV7-3 with TRBJ2-2; 8 bases are a match to TRBD2. Germline-derived CDR1 and CDR2 are SGHTA and FQGTGA. V lost 4 bases to trimming and J lost 4 bases; unmatched junction nucleotides: 11. The CDR3 is 17 amino acids.